What follows describes a single T cell receptor beta chain. Sequencing used immunoSEQ multiplex PCR; TCRdb keeps in-frame clones, though not all of them. The sample lists roughly 260,000 clones, 91% seen once, with approximately 1.2% in the top ten. The data originate from a study of blood T cell repertoires in COVID-19. J was trimmed by 10 bases and V by 6 bases; bases with no gene match: 10. This CDR3 spans 15 amino acids. Looked up from germline, CDR1 is SNHLY and CDR2 is FYNNEI. This TCR derives from a human donor in a cohort exposed to, infected with or recovered from COVID-19 (not recorded which). The donor label of this sample is uncertain. Source material: PBMCs or T cells enriched from blood (not recorded which). The chain combines TRBV2 with TRBJ1-6; TRBD1 agrees at 9 bases. Written as DNA, the CDR3 is TGTGCCAGCAGACCGGGACAGGGCACTGGGTCACCCCTCCACTTT. It yields the protein CASRPGQGTGSPLHF.